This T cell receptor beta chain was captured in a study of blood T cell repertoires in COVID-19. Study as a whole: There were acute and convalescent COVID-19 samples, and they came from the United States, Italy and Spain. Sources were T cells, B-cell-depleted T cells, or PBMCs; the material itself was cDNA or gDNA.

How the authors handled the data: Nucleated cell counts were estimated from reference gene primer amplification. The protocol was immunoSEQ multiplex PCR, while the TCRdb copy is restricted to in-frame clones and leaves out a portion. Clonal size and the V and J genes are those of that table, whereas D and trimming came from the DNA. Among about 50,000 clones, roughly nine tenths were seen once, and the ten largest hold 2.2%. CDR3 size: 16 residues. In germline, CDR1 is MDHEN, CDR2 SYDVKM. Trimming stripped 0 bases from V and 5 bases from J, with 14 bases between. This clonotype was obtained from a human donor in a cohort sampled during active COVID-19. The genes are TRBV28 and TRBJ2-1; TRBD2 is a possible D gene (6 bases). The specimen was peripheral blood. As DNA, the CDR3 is TGTGCCAGCAGTTTATGGGCCTTGACTAGTAACAATGAGCAGTTCTTC. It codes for CASSLWALTSNNEQFF.